The present T cell receptor (beta chain) was sequenced within a study of T cell responses to AZD1222 COVID-19 vaccine. Study-wide findings and caveats: A reported finding is that nearly half of spike-specific TCRs target unmutated variant regions. Donors, mostly white British, included more females; clonal diversity was possibly underestimated.

As regards this clone: Antigen specificity is unknown.

TCRdb keeps only in-frame clones here, not all; method: immunoSEQ multiplex PCR. The sample includes 150,000 or so clones, about 88% of them seen just once. The TCR comes from an adult in good health. Sequencing used peripheral blood, obtained on day 0 of AZD1222 vaccination.

The CDR3 protein is CASSSPYRATEAFF. DNA of the CDR3: TGTGCCAGCAGTTCCCCGTACAGGGCCACTGAAGCTTTCTTT. V gene TRBV27 combines with J gene TRBJ1-1, with D possibly TRBD1 on 6 matching bases. The CDR3 has 14 amino acids. CDR1 and CDR2 (germline): MNHEY, SMNVEV (reference sequence). The V gene lost 4 bases and the J gene lost 4 bases, with 13 bases spanning the gap.